The 21 T cell receptor beta chains given below trace back to one sample, sequenced in a study of T cells expressing NK-cell markers. TCRdb reprocessed the 5' RACE reads, keeping one entry per CDR3 protein, no DNA. This table holds a few hundred thousand distinct CDR3 sequences. Sequenced: blood T cells: a sorted CD56 or NKG2C T cell subset, CD4+ or CD8+ T cells, or bulk PBMC T cells (not recorded which). These TCRs come from a woman aged 50 to 60 in good health.

The chain has TRBV7-9 and TRBJ2-2. This CDR3 has 15 amino acids. Germline assignment: CDR1 SEHNR and CDR2 FQNEAQ (reference sequence). CDR3 loop: CASSLRGGYTGELFF.

The chain has TRBV6-1 and TRBJ1-1; the TRBD1 assignment by TCRdb is unverifiable without DNA. This CDR3 has 14 residues. The V gene's germline CDR1 is MNHNS and CDR2 SASEGT. The CDR3 sequence: CASSEIPGGGEAFF.

The chain couples TRBV7-9 to TRBJ1-2. Germline lookup yields CDR1 SEHNR and CDR2 FQNEAQ (reference sequence). The CDR3 runs 14 residues. The CDR3 reads CASSLDGGRYGYTF.

The chain links TRBV2 to TRBJ2-7; TCRdb designates TRBD2, a call that cannot be tested without DNA. CDR3 length equals 15 residues. Germline V lookup: CDR1 SNHLY, CDR2 FYNNEI. This CDR3 reads CASSLPGLAGNRLYF.

The rearrangement links TRBV29-1 to TRBJ2-2; TCRdb calls TRBD1, which cannot be checked without DNA. This CDR3 comprises 12 residues. CDR1 SQVTM and CDR2 ANQGSEA come from the germline V gene. The CDR3: CSVEAGAGSLFF.

This CDR3 reads CASRTERTGRDRSPLHF. The rearrangement uses TRBV3-1 and TRBJ1-6; TCRdb's assignment of TRBD1 cannot be checked, as there is no DNA. The CDR3 is 17 residues long. Germline V gives CDR1 LGHDT, CDR2 YNNKEL (reference sequence).

The chain employs TRBV12-3 or TRBV12-4 and TRBJ1-3; TCRdb's D call of TRBD1 is untestable without DNA. This CDR3 is built from 15 residues. This CDR3 is CASRVDRVTGNTIYF.

V is TRBV30 and J is TRBJ2-3; TCRdb picks TRBD2, but there is no DNA to check that call. Germline values: CDR1 GTSNPN, CDR2 SVGIG (reference sequence). The CDR3 is 13 residues long. CDR3 region: CAWTSGHTDTQYF.

The chain couples TRBV7-2 to TRBJ1-3; TCRdb proposes TRBD1, but this gene call is untestable without DNA. The germline V gene has CDR1 SGHTA and CDR2 FQGNSA. The CDR3 has 14 residues. This chain's CDR3 is CASSPGSIGNTIYF.

This sequence joins TRBV12-5 and TRBJ2-3. The V gene's germline CDR1 is LGHNT and CDR2 FRNRAP. The CDR3 has 15 amino acids. The CDR3 loop is CASGLRKSGTDTQYF.

This rearrangement joins TRBV4-2 to TRBJ1-1. Germline V gene lookup returns CDR1 LGHNA and CDR2 YNFKEQ. The CDR3 consists of 14 residues. The CDR3 sequence is CASSPSRVSGEAFF.

The genes are TRBV5-1 and TRBJ1-2; as DNA is missing, the TRBD1 call by TCRdb cannot be tested. The CDR3 runs 15 residues. Germline CDR1 is SGHRS and CDR2 is YFSETQ. CDR3 in amino acids: CASSLVGQTNYGYTF.

The CDR3: CASSGQGGGRAGDEQFF. V is TRBV4-1 and J is TRBJ2-1; TCRdb gives TRBD2 as the D gene, but with no DNA this cannot be confirmed. CDR3 length: 17 residues. Germline values: CDR1 MGHRA, CDR2 YSYEKL.

This rearrangement joins TRBV20-1 to TRBJ1-5; TCRdb's D call, TRBD1, is unchecked because there is no DNA. Germline loops: CDR1 DFQATT, CDR2 SNEGSKA (reference sequence). The length of the CDR3 is 15 residues. The chain's CDR3 is CSARDPRSLNQPQHF.

The genes are TRBV3-1 and TRBJ1-1; the D call of TRBD1 rests on TCRdb alone, since no DNA is present to check it. The CDR3 is 16 amino acids. CDR1 LGHDT and CDR2 YNNKEL come from the germline V gene (reference sequence). This chain's CDR3 is CASSQERMGVDTEAFF.

The gene calls are TRBV28 and TRBJ2-5. The CDR3 totals 12 residues. Germline V gives CDR1 MDHEN, CDR2 SYDVKM. The CDR3 sequence: CATNRDQETQYF.

The chain has TRBV10-2 and TRBJ2-3; the TRBD1 assignment by TCRdb is unverifiable without DNA. The CDR3 has 17 residues. Looked up from germline, CDR1 is WSHSY and CDR2 is SAAADI. CDR3 residues: CASSPTPGTGVLDTQYF.

This chain connects TRBV25-1 to TRBJ1-4; TCRdb's D gene call, TRBD1, goes unchecked for lack of DNA. CDR1 MGHDK and CDR2 SYGVNS come from the germline V gene. There are 15 residues in the CDR3. This CDR3 is CASSASGGKNEKLFF.

V and J are TRBV20-1 and TRBJ1-5; no DNA is available, so the TRBD1 call from TCRdb remains unchecked. This CDR3 is built from 19 residues. Germline V gene sequence: CDR1 DFQATT, CDR2 SNEGSKA (reference sequence). This CDR3 reads CSARDHGTGGLRGNQPQHF.

This rearrangement joins TRBV2 to TRBJ2-2; TCRdb gives TRBD1 as the D gene, but with no DNA this cannot be confirmed. CDR1 and CDR2 from the germline V gene are SNHLY and FYNNEI. CDR3 length equals 14 residues. The CDR3 loop is CASKRTVNTGELFF.

The chain joins TRBV5-4 to TRBJ2-3; the TCRdb call, TRBD2, lacks DNA for checking. This CDR3 comprises 13 residues. Germline V gene data show CDR1 as SGHNT and CDR2 as YYREEE (reference sequence). The CDR3 is CASGTPRTDTQYF.